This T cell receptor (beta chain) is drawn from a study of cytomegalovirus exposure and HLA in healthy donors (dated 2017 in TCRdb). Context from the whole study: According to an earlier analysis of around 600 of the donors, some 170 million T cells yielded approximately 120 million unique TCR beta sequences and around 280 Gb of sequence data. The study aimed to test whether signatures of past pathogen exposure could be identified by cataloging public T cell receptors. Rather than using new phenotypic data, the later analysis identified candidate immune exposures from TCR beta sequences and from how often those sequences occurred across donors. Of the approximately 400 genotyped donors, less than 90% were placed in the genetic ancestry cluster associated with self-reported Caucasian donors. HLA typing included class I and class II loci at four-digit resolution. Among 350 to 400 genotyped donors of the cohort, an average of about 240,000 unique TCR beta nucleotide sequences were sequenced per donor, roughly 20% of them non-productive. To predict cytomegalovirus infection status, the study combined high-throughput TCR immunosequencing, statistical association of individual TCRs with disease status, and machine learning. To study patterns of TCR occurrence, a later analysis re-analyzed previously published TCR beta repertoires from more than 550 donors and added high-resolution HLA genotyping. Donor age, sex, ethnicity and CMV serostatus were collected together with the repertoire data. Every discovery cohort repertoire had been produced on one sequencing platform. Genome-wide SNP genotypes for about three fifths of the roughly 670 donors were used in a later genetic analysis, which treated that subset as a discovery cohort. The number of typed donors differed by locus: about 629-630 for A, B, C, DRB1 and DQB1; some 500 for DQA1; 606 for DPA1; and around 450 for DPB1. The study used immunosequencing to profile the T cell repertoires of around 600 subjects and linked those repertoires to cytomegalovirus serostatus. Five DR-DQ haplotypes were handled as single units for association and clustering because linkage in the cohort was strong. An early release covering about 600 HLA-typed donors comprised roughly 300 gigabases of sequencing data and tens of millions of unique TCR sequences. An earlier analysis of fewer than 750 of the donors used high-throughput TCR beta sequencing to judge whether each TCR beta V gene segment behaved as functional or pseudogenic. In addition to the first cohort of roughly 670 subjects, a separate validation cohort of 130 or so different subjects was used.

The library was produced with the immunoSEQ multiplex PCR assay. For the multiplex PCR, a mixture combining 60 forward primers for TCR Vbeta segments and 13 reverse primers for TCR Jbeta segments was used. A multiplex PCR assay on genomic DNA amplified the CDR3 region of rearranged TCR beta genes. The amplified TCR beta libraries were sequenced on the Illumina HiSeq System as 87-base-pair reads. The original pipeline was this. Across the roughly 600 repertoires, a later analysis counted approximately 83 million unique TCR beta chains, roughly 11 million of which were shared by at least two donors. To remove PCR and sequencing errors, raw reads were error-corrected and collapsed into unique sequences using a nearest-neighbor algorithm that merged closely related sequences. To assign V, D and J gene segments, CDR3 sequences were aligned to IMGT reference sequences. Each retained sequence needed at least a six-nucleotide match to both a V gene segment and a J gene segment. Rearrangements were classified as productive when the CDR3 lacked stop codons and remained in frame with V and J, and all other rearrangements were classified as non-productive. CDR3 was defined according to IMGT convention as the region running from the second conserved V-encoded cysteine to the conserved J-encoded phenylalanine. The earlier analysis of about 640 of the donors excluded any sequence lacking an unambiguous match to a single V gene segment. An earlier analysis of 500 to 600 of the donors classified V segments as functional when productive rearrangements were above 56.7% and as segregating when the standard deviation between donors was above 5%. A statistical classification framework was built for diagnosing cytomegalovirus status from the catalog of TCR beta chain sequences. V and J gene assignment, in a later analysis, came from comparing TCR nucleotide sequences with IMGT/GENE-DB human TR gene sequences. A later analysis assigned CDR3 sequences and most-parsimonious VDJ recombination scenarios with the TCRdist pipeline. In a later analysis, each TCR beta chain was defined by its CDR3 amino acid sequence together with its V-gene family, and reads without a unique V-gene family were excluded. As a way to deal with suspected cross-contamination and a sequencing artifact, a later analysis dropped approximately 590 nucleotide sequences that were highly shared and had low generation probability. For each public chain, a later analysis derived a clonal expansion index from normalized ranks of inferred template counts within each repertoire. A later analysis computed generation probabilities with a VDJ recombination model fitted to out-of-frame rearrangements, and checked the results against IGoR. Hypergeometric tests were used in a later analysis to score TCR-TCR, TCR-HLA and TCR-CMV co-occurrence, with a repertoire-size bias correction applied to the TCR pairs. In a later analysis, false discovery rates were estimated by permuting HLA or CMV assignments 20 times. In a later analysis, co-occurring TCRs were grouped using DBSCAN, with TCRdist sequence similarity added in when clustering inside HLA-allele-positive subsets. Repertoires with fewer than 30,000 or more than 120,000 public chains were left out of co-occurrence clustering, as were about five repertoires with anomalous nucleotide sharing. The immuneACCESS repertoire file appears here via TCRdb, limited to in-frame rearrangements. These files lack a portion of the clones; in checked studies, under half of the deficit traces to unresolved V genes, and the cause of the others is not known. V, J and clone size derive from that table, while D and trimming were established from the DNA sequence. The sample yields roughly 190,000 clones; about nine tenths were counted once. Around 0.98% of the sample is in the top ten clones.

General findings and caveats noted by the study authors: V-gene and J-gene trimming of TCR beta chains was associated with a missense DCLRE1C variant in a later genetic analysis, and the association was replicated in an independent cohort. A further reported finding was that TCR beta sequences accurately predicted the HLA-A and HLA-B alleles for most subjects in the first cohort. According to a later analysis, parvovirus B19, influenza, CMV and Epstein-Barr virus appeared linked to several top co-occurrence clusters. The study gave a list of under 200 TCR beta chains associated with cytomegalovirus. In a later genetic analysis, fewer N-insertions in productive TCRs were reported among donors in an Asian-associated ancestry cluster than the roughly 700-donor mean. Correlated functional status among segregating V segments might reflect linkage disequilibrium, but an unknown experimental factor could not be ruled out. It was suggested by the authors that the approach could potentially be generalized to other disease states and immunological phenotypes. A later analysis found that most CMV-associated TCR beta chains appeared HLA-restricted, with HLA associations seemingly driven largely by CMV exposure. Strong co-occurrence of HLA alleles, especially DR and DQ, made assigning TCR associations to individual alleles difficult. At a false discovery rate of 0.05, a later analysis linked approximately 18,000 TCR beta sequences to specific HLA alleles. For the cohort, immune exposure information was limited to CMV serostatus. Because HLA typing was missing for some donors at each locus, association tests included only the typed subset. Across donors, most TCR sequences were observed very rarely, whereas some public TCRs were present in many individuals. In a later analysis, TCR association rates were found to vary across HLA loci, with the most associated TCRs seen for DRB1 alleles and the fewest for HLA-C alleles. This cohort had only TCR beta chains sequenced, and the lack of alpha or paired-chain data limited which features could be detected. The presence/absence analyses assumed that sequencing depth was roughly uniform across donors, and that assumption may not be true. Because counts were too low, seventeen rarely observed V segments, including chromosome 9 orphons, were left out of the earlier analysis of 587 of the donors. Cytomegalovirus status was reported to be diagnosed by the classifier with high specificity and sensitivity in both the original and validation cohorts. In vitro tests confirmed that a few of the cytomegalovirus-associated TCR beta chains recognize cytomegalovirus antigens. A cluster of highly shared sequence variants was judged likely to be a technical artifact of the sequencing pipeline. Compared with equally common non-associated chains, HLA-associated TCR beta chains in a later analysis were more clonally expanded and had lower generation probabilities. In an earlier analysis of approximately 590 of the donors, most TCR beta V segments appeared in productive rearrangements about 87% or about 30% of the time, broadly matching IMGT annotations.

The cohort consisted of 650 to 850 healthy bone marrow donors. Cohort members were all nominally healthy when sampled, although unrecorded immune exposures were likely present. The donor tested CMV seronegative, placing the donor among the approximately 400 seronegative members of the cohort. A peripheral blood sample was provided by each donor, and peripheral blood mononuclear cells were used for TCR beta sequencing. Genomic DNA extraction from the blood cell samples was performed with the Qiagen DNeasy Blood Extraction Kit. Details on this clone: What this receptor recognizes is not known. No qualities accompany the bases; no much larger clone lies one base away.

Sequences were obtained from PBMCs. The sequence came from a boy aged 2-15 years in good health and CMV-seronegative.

The nucleotide sequence is given as TGTGCCAGCAGCCCCTACGGGGTCGGCGGGAGGCCTTACTACAATGAGCAGTTCTTC. Its coded protein is CASSPYGVGGRPYYNEQFF. This chain is built from TRBV7-9 and TRBJ2-1, and TRBD2 matches 8 of the central bases. Including the terminal cysteine and phenylalanine, the CDR3 comprises 19 residues. The read is trimmed to its CDR3 DNA, 57 bases read in frame from base 1. The germline V gene (reference sequence) specifies SEHNR as CDR1 and FQNEAQ as CDR2. Trimming takes 5 bases off V and 3 bases off J; junction bases not matched to a gene: 18.